These 30 T cell receptor beta chains were all obtained from the same sample, sequenced in a study of CD8 T cells in Susac syndrome. A quantity of 0.5 to 1 ug RNA underwent reverse transcription using random hexamers. TCRdb processed the immunoSEQ multiplex PCR reads anew with MiXCR; each CDR3 protein has one entry. The data contain roughly 150,000 distinct CDR3 sequences, 95% of them singletons. Sequenced material: CD4+ T cells from PBMCs. Receptors originate from a human donor with Susac syndrome.

The rearrangement joins TRBV29-1 to TRBJ2-1; maybe TRBD1 (6 bases). Germline CDR1 reads SQVTM; CDR2 reads ANQGSEA. Trimming left V 6 bases short and J 7 bases short, with 13 bases between. The CDR3 length is 12 residues. CDR3 sequence (DNA): TGCAGCGTGCGACAGGTGCAAAATGAGCAGTTCTTC. It encodes CSVRQVQNEQFF.

The V call is TRBV20-1, the J call TRBJ2-7; perhaps TRBD1 as D (7 bases). The germline V and J ends were trimmed by 4 bases and 1 base, with 20 bases remaining between them. Per germline, CDR1 DFQATT and CDR2 SNEGSKA (reference sequence). This CDR3 region has 16 residues. CDR3 sequence (DNA): TGCAGTGCTAATGACCCCGGGCAGGGGGGATCCTACGAGCAGTACTTC. This translates into CSANDPGQGGSYEQYF.

The chain links TRBV7-9 to TRBJ2-7, with 9 positions matching TRBD2. The CDR3 contains 16 residues. CDR1 SEHNR and CDR2 FQNEAQ come from the germline V gene (reference sequence). V lost 3 bases, J lost 2 bases, and 8 bases stayed unmatched. The CDR3 DNA follows: TGTGCCAGCAGCTTGGACATGCGGGGGGGAACCTACGAGCAGTACTTC. As protein: CASSLDMRGGTYEQYF.

The V gene is TRBV5-1, the J gene TRBJ1-1; D is possibly TRBD1 (5 bases). V was trimmed by 4 bases and J by 4 bases, leaving 14 bases between them. Per germline, CDR1 SGHRS and CDR2 YFSETQ. The CDR3 consists of 14 residues. This CDR3 reads CASSLGEGGTEAFF. The CDR3 DNA follows: TGCGCCAGCAGCCTAGGGGAGGGTGGCACTGAAGCTTTCTTT.

This clonotype occurred once. V usage is TRBV5-1 and J usage is TRBJ1-2; possibly TRBD1 for D (6 bases). From germline, CDR1 is SGHRS and CDR2 YFSETQ. Between the trimmed V and J ends, which lost 0 bases and 4 bases, there was a span of 13 bases. The CDR3 extends over 15 amino acids. Written as DNA, the CDR3 is TGCGCCAGCAGCTTGGGACAGGTCCCATCCTATGGCTACACCTTC. It yields the protein CASSLGQVPSYGYTF.

This chain links TRBV20-1 with TRBJ1-1; the D gene is possibly TRBD1 (6 bases). CDR3 length equals 12 residues. The V gene lost 6 bases and the J gene lost 10 bases, with 18 bases spanning the gap. CDR1 DFQATT and CDR2 SNEGSKA come from the germline V gene (reference sequence). DNA of the CDR3: TGCAGTGCGTACCATCAGGGGTTGCGAGCTTTCTTT. The encoded protein is CSAYHQGLRAFF.

The rearrangement uses TRBV29-1 and TRBJ1-1, with D possibly being TRBD1 (5 bases). The germline V gene encodes CDR1 SQVTM and CDR2 ANQGSEA. CDR3 length equals 13 residues. The ends were cut back, 8 bases at V and 2 bases at J, with 15 bases in the middle. The CDR3 DNA follows: TGCAGCACAGGTCGTAGGGGAAACACTGAAGCTTTCTTT. It is translated as CSTGRRGNTEAFF.

This sequence joins TRBV19 and TRBJ2-5; D is undetermined. CDR1 LNHDA and CDR2 SQIVND come from the germline V gene (reference sequence). The CDR3 runs to 11 residues. V lost 5 bases and J 1 base, leaving 2 bases between the germline ends. In nucleotides, the CDR3 is TGTGCCAGTAGTGCCCAAGAGACCCAGTACTTC. This sequence encodes CASSAQETQYF.

V usage is TRBV12-3 or TRBV12-4 and J usage is TRBJ2-6, with D possibly TRBD2 on 5 matching bases. The length of the CDR3 is 13 residues. V gave up 9 bases and J gave up 2 bases, with 8 bases separating them. CDR3 sequence: CASREAGANVLTF. CDR3 DNA: TGTGCCAGTCGGGAAGCTGGGGCCAACGTCCTGACTTTC.

The J gene is TRBJ2-7, the V gene TRBV4-1; 9 bases are shared with TRBD1. Germline-derived CDR1 and CDR2 are MGHRA and YSYEKL. After removal of 4 bases from V and 4 bases from J, the junction contained 11 bases not matched to a gene. The CDR3 runs to 16 residues. The CDR3 sequence is CASSRIPGTGFYEQYF. The CDR3 coding sequence is TGCGCCAGCAGCCGAATCCCCGGGACAGGGTTTTACGAGCAGTACTTC.

The rearrangement uses TRBV29-1 and TRBJ1-4, with D hard to call. The CDR3 is 12 residues long. Germline V gene lookup returns CDR1 SQVTM and CDR2 ANQGSEA. Trimming took 7 bases from V and 0 from J, leaving 6 bases between them. CDR3 sequence: CSAKTTNEKLFF. The CDR3 DNA reads TGCAGCGCAAAAACAACTAATGAAAAACTGTTTTTT.

The chain joins TRBV5-1 to TRBJ2-7; tentatively, D is TRBD1 or TRBD2 (5 bases each). Per the germline V gene, CDR1 is SGHRS and CDR2 is YFSETQ. The CDR3 contains 15 residues. The V end lost 4 bases, the J end lost 3 bases, and 17 bases lay between the germline ends. This CDR3 reads CASSMGPSMNYEQYF. CDR3 coding DNA: TGCGCCAGCAGCATGGGACCGTCAATGAACTACGAGCAGTACTTC.

The chain couples TRBV12-5 to TRBJ1-5, with D possibly TRBD1 on 6 matching bases. V gave up 5 bases and J gave up 3 bases, with 14 bases separating them. Germline V CDR1 and CDR2: LGHNT, FRNRAP. The CDR3 totals 15 residues. CDR3 residues: CASGITGQFNQPQHF. DNA for the CDR3: TGTGCTAGTGGTATCACCGGACAGTTCAATCAGCCCCAGCATTTT. Filled out from reference TRBV12-5 and TRBJ1-5, the complete variable domain reads DARVTQTPRHKVTEMGQEVTMRCQPILGHNTVFWYRQTMMQGLELLAYFRNRAPLDDSGMPKDRFSAEMPDATLATLKIQPSEPRDSAVYFCASGITGQFNQPQHFGDGTRLSIL.

The chain recombines TRBV14 with TRBJ2-1; possibly TRBD2 for D (5 bases). From germline, CDR1 is SGHDN and CDR2 FVKESK. Deletions cut 4 bases from V and 9 bases from J, with 10 bases between. This CDR3 region has 12 residues. The DNA of the CDR3 is TGTGCCAGCAGCCGGCAGCGGAGTGAGCAGTTCTTC. This encodes CASSRQRSEQFF. The full variable domain, completed using reference TRBV14 and TRBJ2-1, is EAGVTQFPSHSVIEKGQTVTLRCDPISGHDNLYWYRRVMGKEIKFLLHFVKESKQDESGMPNNRFLAERTGGTYSTLKVQPAELEDSGVYFCASSRQRSEQFFGPGTRLTVL.

This clonotype is a singleton in its sample. The rearrangement joins TRBV18 to TRBJ2-5; D not resolved. Germline V CDR1 and CDR2: KGHSH, LQKENI. The V end was cut by 2 bases, the J end by 4 bases, with 11 bases between. The CDR3 length is 14 residues. CDR3 sequence: CASSPGKGRETQYF. CDR3 nucleotide sequence: TGTGCCAGCTCACCAGGGAAAGGTAGAGAGACCCAGTACTTC. The variable domain in full, with the rest retrieved from reference TRBV18 and TRBJ2-5, is NAGVMQNPRHLVRRRGQEARLRCSPMKGHSHVYWYRQLPEEGLKFMVYLQKENIIDESGMPKERFSAEFPKEGPSILRIQQVVRGDSAAYFCASSPGKGRETQYFGPGTRLLVL.

The chain's CDR3 is CASSGQKHTF. The DNA of the CDR3 is TGTGCCAGCAGCGGGCAGAAACACACCTTC. The V call is TRBV6-1, the J call TRBJ1-2, with D hard to call. Trimming shortened V by 6 bases and J by 12 bases, and 11 bases separated the two germline ends. This CDR3 is 10 amino acids long. Germline-derived CDR1 and CDR2 are MNHNS and SASEGT.

The chain joins TRBV28 to TRBJ1-2; 7 bases fit TRBD1. V was clipped by 3 bases and J by 7 bases; unmatched bases: 8. This CDR3 has 14 amino acids. Per germline, CDR1 MDHEN and CDR2 SYDVKM. The CDR3 protein is CASSFRRQGSGYTF. CDR3 coding DNA: TGTGCCAGCAGTTTTCGGCGACAGGGTAGTGGCTACACCTTC.

The V gene is TRBV14, the J gene TRBJ2-1; D unresolved. Germline V lookup: CDR1 SGHDN, CDR2 FVKESK. The CDR3 is 13 amino acids. The V and J ends lost 3 bases and 3 bases respectively, with 6 bases between them. Here the CDR3 reads CASSQADYNEQFF. The CDR3 bases are TGTGCCAGCAGCCAGGCGGACTACAATGAGCAGTTCTTC.

The chain carries TRBV5-4 and TRBJ2-5, with 9 bases aligning to TRBD1. The ends lost 4 bases at V and 3 bases at J; junction bases unmatched: 4. Germline assignment: CDR1 SGHNT and CDR2 YYREEE (reference sequence). The CDR3 runs to 14 residues. For the CDR3, the DNA is TGTGCCAGCAGCCGCCGGGACAGGGAAGAGACCCAGTACTTC. Protein product: CASSRRDREETQYF.

The chain employs TRBV20-1 and TRBJ2-3; no reliable D call. The CDR3 is made up of 11 amino acids. The ends were cut back, 4 bases at V and 5 bases at J, with 7 bases in the middle. Germline CDR1 is DFQATT and CDR2 is SNEGSKA (reference sequence). The chain's CDR3 is CSAMDLDTQYF. The CDR3 DNA sequence: TGCAGTGCTATGGACCTAGATACGCAGTATTTT.

The chain combines TRBV27 with TRBJ2-7; D may be TRBD1 (5 bases). The CDR3 sequence is 13 residues long. The germline V and J ends were trimmed by 2 bases and 6 bases, with 11 bases remaining between them. Germline V gene lookup returns CDR1 MNHEY and CDR2 SMNVEV (reference sequence). CDR3 DNA: TGTGCCAGCAGTTTAAATAGGGGCCGCGAGCAGTACTTC. It codes for CASSLNRGREQYF.

The chain links TRBV20-1 to TRBJ1-1; D remains ambiguous. CDR1 and CDR2 (germline): DFQATT, SNEGSKA (reference sequence). V lost 1 base and J lost 1, with 7 bases in between. The CDR3 is 13 amino acids. The CDR3 coding sequence is TGCAGTGCTAGAGGTGGATCGAACACTGAAGCTTTCTTT. It encodes CSARGGSNTEAFF.

The sample holds one count of this clonotype. Here the CDR3 reads CASSSGGQGRSYGYTF. CDR3 coding DNA: TGTGCCAGCAGTTCAGGCGGACAGGGGCGCTCCTATGGCTACACCTTC. The genes are TRBV12-3 or TRBV12-4 and TRBJ1-2; 9 bases fit TRBD1. The CDR3 loop spans 16 amino acids. The trim removed 4 bases at V and 4 bases at J, leaving 10 bases unmatched.

The chain combines TRBV7-9 with TRBJ2-1, with D possibly TRBD2 on 5 matching bases. The V end was cut by 0 bases, the J end by 3 bases, with 9 bases between. The germline gives CDR1 SEHNR, CDR2 FQNEAQ (reference sequence). The CDR3 has 15 amino acids. The CDR3 sequence: CASSLAGANYNEQFF. The CDR3 region has the DNA TGTGCCAGCAGCTTAGCGGGAGCTAACTACAATGAGCAGTTCTTC.

This sequence joins TRBV9 and TRBJ2-7; D possibly matches TRBD1 or TRBD2 (5 bases each). Germline V lookup: CDR1 SGDLS, CDR2 YYNGEE. Deletions cut 5 bases from V and 3 bases from J, with 15 bases between. This CDR3 has 14 amino acids. In DNA form, the CDR3 reads TGTGCCAGCAGTGGGGCACGGGGCCACTACGAGCAGTACTTC. Amino acids: CASSGARGHYEQYF.

V and J are TRBV25-1 and TRBJ2-5; no definite D call. CDR3 size: 15 residues. Germline lookup yields CDR1 MGHDK and CDR2 SYGVNS. V dropped 0 bases and J dropped 0 bases, with 8 bases sitting between them. The CDR3 spells CASSEYTANQETQYF. As DNA, the CDR3 is TGTGCCAGCAGTGAATATACAGCCAACCAAGAGACCCAGTACTTC.

V and J are TRBV4-1 and TRBJ1-2; 9 nucleotides line up with TRBD1. The CDR3 length is 15 residues. Germline V gene data show CDR1 as MGHRA and CDR2 as YSYEKL. The V segment lost 4 bases and the J segment 2 bases; nucleotides outside the gene matches: 5. The CDR3: CASSLYGQGNYGYTF. The CDR3 DNA reads as TGCGCCAGCAGCCTATATGGACAGGGGAACTATGGCTACACCTTC.

The V and J genes are TRBV20-1 and TRBJ2-3; tentatively, D is TRBD1 (6 bases). V lost 6 bases and J 2 bases, leaving 12 bases between the germline ends. The CDR3 sequence is 13 residues long. Germline CDR1 and CDR2: DFQATT and SNEGSKA (reference sequence). The CDR3 loop reads CSAPDRITDTQYF. The CDR3 DNA is TGCAGTGCCCCGGACAGAATCACAGATACGCAGTATTTT.

V and J are TRBV20-1 and TRBJ2-7, with 8 bases fitting TRBD2. The CDR3 has 12 amino acids. Germline lookup yields CDR1 DFQATT and CDR2 SNEGSKA (reference sequence). This chain's CDR3 is CSLLAGTYEQYF. In DNA, the CDR3 is TGCAGCCTCTTAGCGGGGACCTACGAGCAGTACTTC.

This chain links TRBV19 with TRBJ1-5; 10 bases agree with TRBD1. CDR3 size: 14 residues. CDR1 LNHDA and CDR2 SQIVND come from the germline V gene (reference sequence). V shed 8 bases, J shed 3 bases, and the junction held 4 bases outside the gene matches. In DNA form, the CDR3 reads TGTGCCAGTCGGGGACAGGGGATCAATCAGCCCCAGCATTTT. This codes for CASRGQGINQPQHF.